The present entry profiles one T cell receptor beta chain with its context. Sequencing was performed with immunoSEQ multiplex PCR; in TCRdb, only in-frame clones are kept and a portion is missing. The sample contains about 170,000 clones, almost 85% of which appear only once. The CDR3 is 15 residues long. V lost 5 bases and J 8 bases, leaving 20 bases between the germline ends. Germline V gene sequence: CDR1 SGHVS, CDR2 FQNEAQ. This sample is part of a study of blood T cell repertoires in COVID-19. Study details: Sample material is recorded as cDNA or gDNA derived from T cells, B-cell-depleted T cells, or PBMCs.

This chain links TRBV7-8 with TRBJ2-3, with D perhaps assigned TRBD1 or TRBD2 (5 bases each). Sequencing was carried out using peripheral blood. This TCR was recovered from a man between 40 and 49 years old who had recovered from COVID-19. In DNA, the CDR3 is TGTGCCAGCAGCCTAGACAGCATGAGGGTGGGTACGCAGTATTTT. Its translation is CASSLDSMRVGTQYF. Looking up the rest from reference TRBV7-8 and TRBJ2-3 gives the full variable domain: GAGVSQSPRYKVAKRGQDVALRCDPISGHVSLFWYQQALGQGPEFLTYFQNEAQLDKSGLPSDRFFAERPEGSVSTLKIQRTQQEDSAVYLCASSLDSMRVGTQYFGPGTRLTVL.